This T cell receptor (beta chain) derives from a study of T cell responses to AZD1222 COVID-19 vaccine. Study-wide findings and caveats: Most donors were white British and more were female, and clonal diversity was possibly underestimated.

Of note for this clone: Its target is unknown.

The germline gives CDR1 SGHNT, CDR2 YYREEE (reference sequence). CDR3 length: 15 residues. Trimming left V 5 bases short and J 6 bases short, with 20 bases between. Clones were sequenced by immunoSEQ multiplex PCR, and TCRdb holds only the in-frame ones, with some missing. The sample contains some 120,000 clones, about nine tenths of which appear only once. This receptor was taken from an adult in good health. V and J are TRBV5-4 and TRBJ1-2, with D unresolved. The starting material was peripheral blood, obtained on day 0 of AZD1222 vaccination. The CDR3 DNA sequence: TGTGCCAGCAGTCCTGGAGGTGACCAGGCGGATGGCTACACCTTC. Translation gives CASSPGGDQADGYTF.